This entry features one T cell receptor beta chain sequence. This CDR3 region has 19 residues. The J segment lost 1 base and the V segment lost 7 bases, leaving 15 bases of the junction unmatched. The germline CDR1 and CDR2 sequences are SQVTM and ANQGSEA. Collection of lesional scalp punch biopsies and peripheral blood was performed in alopecia areata patients. Following RNA extraction, reverse transcription yielded cDNA that acted as the sequencing template. Sequencing was performed with immunoSEQ multiplex PCR; in TCRdb, only in-frame clones are kept and a portion is missing. The sample has about 120,000 clones, less than 50% seen once. These data originate in a study of CD8+ T cells in alopecia areata.

The chain is built from TRBV29-1 and TRBJ2-1, with 14 bases matching TRBD2. The sequenced sample consisted of NKG2D-low CD8+ T cells sorted from blood. The sequence was collected from a human donor with alopecia areata. CDR3 loop: CSGNDHGTSGRRSYNEQFF. The CDR3 DNA reads as TGCAGCGGAAACGATCACGGGACTAGCGGGAGAAGATCCTACAATGAGCAGTTCTTC.